The rows below give T cell receptor beta chains drawn from one sample of a study of blood T cell repertoires in COVID-19. Method: immunoSEQ multiplex PCR; TCRdb's copy keeps in-frame clones and lacks some. The table has 290,000 or so clones, roughly nine tenths seen once. The sample comprised peripheral blood. These receptors originate from a man between 18 and 35 years old with active or convalescent COVID-19. Each CDR3 is given with its conserved first and last residue. D genes are given only for firm matches. The size field is filled for only some rows; it gives once, few, many or a size class.

clone size | J gene | D gene | V gene | CDR3 protein | CDR3 DNA
. | TRBJ1-2 | TRBD1 | TRBV10-3 | CAISDPWQGANGYTF | TGTGCCATCAGTGATCCCTGGCAGGGGGCTAATGGCTACACCTTC
. | TRBJ1-5 | . | TRBV2 | CASGWTAGAQHF | TGTGCCAGCGGGTGGACCGCGGGGGCCCAGCATTTT
. | TRBJ1-5 | . | TRBV19 | CASSQRTAYSNQPQHF | TGTGCCAGTAGCCAGAGGACAGCCTATAGCAATCAGCCCCAGCATTTT
. | TRBJ2-2 | . | TRBV3-1/TRBV3-2 | CASSAKALASNTGELFF | TGTGCCAGCAGCGCAAAGGCACTAGCCAGTAACACCGGGGAGCTGTTTTTT
. | TRBJ1-5 | TRBD1 | TRBV4-1 | CASSQTGTGGQPQHF | TGCGCCAGCAGCCAAACCGGGACAGGGGGCCAGCCCCAGCATTTT
. | TRBJ2-2 | . | TRBV18 | CASSPQGTSNTGELFF | TGTGCCAGCTCACCCCAGGGGACGTCGAACACCGGGGAGCTGTTTTTT
few | TRBJ1-1 | TRBD1 | TRBV19 | CASSKQGALAEAFF | TGTGCCAGTAGTAAACAGGGGGCACTTGCTGAAGCTTTCTTT
. | TRBJ1-1 | . | TRBV12-3/TRBV12-4 | CASSFARTEAFF | TGTGCCAGCAGTTTCGCGCGGACTGAAGCTTTCTTT
. | TRBJ2-1 | TRBD2 | TRBV7-9 | CASSLAGGDNEQFF | TGTGCCAGCAGCTTAGCGGGAGGGGACAATGAGCAGTTCTTC
. | TRBJ2-5 | TRBD2 | TRBV3-1/TRBV3-2 | CASSQDWGSGGETQYF | TGTGCCAGCAGCCAAGATTGGGGCTCCGGGGGGGAGACCCAGTACTTC
. | TRBJ1-2 | . | TRBV11-2 | CATKPGASTNYGYTF | TGTGCCACAAAACCAGGGGCTTCGACTAACTATGGCTACACCTTC
few | TRBJ2-1 | TRBD1 | TRBV6-2/TRBV6-3 | CASSPGDRYNEQFF | TGTGCCAGCAGCCCAGGGGACAGGTACAATGAGCAGTTCTTC
. | TRBJ2-1 | . | TRBV5-1 | CASSLTSRGSYNEQFF | TGCGCCAGCAGCTTGACGAGTCGGGGGTCCTACAATGAGCAGTTCTTC
. | TRBJ2-3 | . | TRBV19 | CASSIVRDTQYF | TGTGCCAGTAGTATAGTACGGGATACGCAGTATTTT
. | TRBJ2-7 | TRBD1 | TRBV11-2 | CASSNTGGDEQYF | TGTGCCAGTAGCAACACAGGGGGCGACGAGCAGTACTTC
. | TRBJ2-1 | TRBD2 | TRBV4-3 | CASSRGLAGGFDEQFF | TGCGCCAGCAGCCGGGGACTAGCGGGGGGTTTCGATGAGCAGTTCTTC
. | TRBJ2-7 | . | TRBV28 | CASSLTGPKQYEQYF | TGTGCCAGCAGTCTTACAGGCCCCAAGCAATACGAGCAGTACTTC
. | TRBJ2-1 | TRBD1 | TRBV15 | CATSREGTGAAEQFF | TGTGCCACCAGCAGAGAAGGGACAGGGGCCGCTGAGCAGTTCTTC
. | TRBJ2-5 | TRBD2 | TRBV27 | CASSRGGKYETQYF | TGTGCCAGCAGTCGGGGGGGGAAATACGAGACCCAGTACTTC
. | TRBJ1-5 | TRBD1 | TRBV20-1 | CSASEGAWSNQPQHF | TGCAGTGCTAGTGAGGGGGCCTGGAGCAATCAGCCCCAGCATTTT
. | TRBJ1-2 | TRBD1 | TRBV5-1 | CASSPQPGGTYGYTF | TGCGCCAGCAGCCCACAGCCAGGGGGCACCTATGGCTACACCTTC
once | TRBJ2-7 | TRBD2 | TRBV27 | CASSLTSGSAYEQYF | TGTGCCAGCAGTTTAACTAGCGGGTCGGCCTACGAGCAGTACTTC
. | TRBJ1-1 | . | TRBV18 | CASSPAGKPEAFF | TGTGCCAGCTCACCAGCAGGGAAGCCTGAAGCTTTCTTT
. | TRBJ2-3 | . | TRBV20-1 | CSASIANTQYF | TGCAGTGCTAGTATAGCCAATACGCAGTATTTT
. | TRBJ2-1 | . | TRBV28 | CASSAPRQVLPTTNPNEQFF | TGTGCCAGCAGTGCACCCCGACAGGTACTACCGACCACAAATCCCAATGAGCAGTTCTTC
. | TRBJ2-3 | TRBD2 | TRBV24-1 | CATSDQGLAAPTDTQYF | TGTGCCACCAGTGACCAGGGACTAGCGGCACCCACAGATACGCAGTATTTT
once | TRBJ1-1 | . | TRBV24-1 | CATRAGLRTEAFF | TGTGCCACCAGAGCAGGGTTAAGGACTGAAGCTTTCTTT
. | TRBJ2-6 | TRBD1 | TRBV5-5 | CASSHRGHINSGANVLTF | TGTGCCAGCAGTCACAGGGGACATATAAACTCTGGGGCCAACGTCCTGACTTTC
few | TRBJ1-6 | . | TRBV5-6 | CASSLAAQGGMNSPLHF | TGTGCCAGCAGCTTGGCGGCCCAGGGAGGGATGAATTCACCCCTCCACTTT
. | TRBJ2-1 | TRBD1 | TRBV16 | CASSQRGHRGDNEQFF | TGTGCCAGCAGCCAAAGGGGGCACAGGGGGGACAATGAGCAGTTCTTC
. | TRBJ2-1 | . | TRBV28 | CASASSGNNEQFF | TGTGCCAGCGCCTCATCCGGGAACAATGAGCAGTTCTTC
. | TRBJ1-1 | . | TRBV10-2 | CASSPRRNEAFF | TGCGCCAGCAGTCCTCGGAGGAATGAAGCTTTCTTT